Included here is one T cell receptor (beta chain) sequence, with context. Its antigen target is currently unknown. Base-call qualities are not available, and no considerably larger clone is one nucleotide away. The library was built by means of the immunoSEQ multiplex PCR assay. The multiplex PCR relied on a mix of 60 forward primers for TCR Vbeta segments and 13 reverse primers for TCR Jbeta segments. A multiplex PCR assay on genomic DNA amplified the CDR3 region of rearranged TCR beta genes. On the Illumina HiSeq System, the amplified TCR beta libraries were sequenced as 87-base-pair reads. As for the authors' bioinformatics: A later analysis counted approximately 76 million unique TCR beta chains across the 666 repertoires, and around 9.9 million of these chains were shared by at least two donors. Raw reads were error-corrected and collapsed into unique sequences with a nearest-neighbor algorithm that merged closely related sequences to remove PCR and sequencing errors. CDR3 sequences were aligned to IMGT reference sequences to assign V, D and J gene segments. For a sequence to be retained, a match of at least six nucleotides was required to both a V gene segment and a J gene segment. A rearrangement was called productive if the CDR3 had no stop codons and remained in frame with V and J, and every other rearrangement was called non-productive. CDR3 was defined by IMGT convention, running from the second conserved V-encoded cysteine to the conserved J-encoded phenylalanine. In an earlier analysis of approximately 590 of the donors, sequences lacking an unambiguous match to a single V gene segment were excluded. In an earlier analysis of approximately 560 of the donors, a V segment was called functional when productive rearrangements were above 56.7%, and segregating when the standard deviation between donors exceeded 5%. A statistical classification framework was built for diagnosing cytomegalovirus status from the catalog of TCR beta chain sequences. In a later analysis, V and J genes were assigned by comparing TCR nucleotide sequences against IMGT/GENE-DB human TR gene sequences. A later analysis assigned CDR3 sequences and most-parsimonious VDJ recombination scenarios with the TCRdist pipeline. In a later analysis, each TCR beta chain was defined by its CDR3 amino acid sequence together with its V-gene family, and reads without a unique V-gene family were excluded. A later analysis removed 592 highly shared, low-generation-probability nucleotide sequences to deal with suspected cross-contamination and a sequencing artifact. In a later analysis, a clonal expansion index for each public chain was calculated from normalized within-repertoire ranks of inferred template counts. Generation probabilities in a later analysis came from a VDJ recombination model fitted to out-of-frame rearrangements, and those results were checked against IGoR. Hypergeometric tests were used in a later analysis to score TCR-TCR, TCR-HLA and TCR-CMV co-occurrence, with a repertoire-size bias correction applied to the TCR pairs. A later analysis estimated false discovery rates by permuting HLA or CMV assignments 20 times. In a later analysis, co-occurring TCRs were grouped using DBSCAN, and TCRdist sequence similarity was added for clustering within HLA-allele-positive subsets. Repertoires with fewer than 30,000 or more than 120,000 public chains, plus five repertoires with anomalous nucleotide sharing, were excluded from co-occurrence clustering. Sourced from immuneACCESS, this table was stored by TCRdb with only in-frame sequences that have V and J called. A share of the clones is absent; for the studies checked, an unresolved V gene accounts for under half, and the remainder has no known explanation. V and J calls and clone size are copied from that table; D and trimming were computed from the DNA. The sample contains 170,000 or so clones, around 88% of them found a single time. The ten largest account for under 2% of the sample.

The cohort consisted of fewer than 700 healthy bone marrow donors. All cohort members were sampled while nominally healthy, although unrecorded immune exposures were likely present. The donor tested CMV seronegative and was one of the 352 seronegative cohort members. A peripheral blood sample was collected from each donor, and TCR beta sequencing was performed on peripheral blood mononuclear cells. The Qiagen DNeasy Blood Extraction Kit was used to extract genomic DNA from the blood cell samples. These data originate in a study of cytomegalovirus exposure and HLA in healthy donors (dated by TCRdb to about 2017). Some background on the complete study: An earlier analysis of several hundred of the donors reported 250 to 350 Gb of sequence data and 100 million to 130 million unique TCR beta sequences from about 179 million T cells. An early release covering about 600 HLA-typed donors comprised around 300 gigabases of sequencing data and 85 million or so unique TCR sequences. Among the roughly 400 genotyped donors, 81% belonged to the genetic ancestry cluster associated with self-reported Caucasian donors. The study aimed to test whether cataloging public T cell receptors could reveal signatures of past pathogen exposure. The T cell repertoires of some 670 subjects were profiled by immunosequencing and related to cytomegalovirus serostatus. In addition to the first cohort of about 650 subjects, a separate validation cohort of 120 different subjects was used. High-throughput TCR immunosequencing, statistical association of individual TCRs with disease status, and machine learning were combined to predict cytomegalovirus infection status. In a later analysis, previously published TCR beta repertoires from 666 donors were re-analyzed and high-resolution HLA genotyping was added so that TCR occurrence patterns could be studied. In the later analysis, no new phenotypic data were used to find candidate immune exposures; instead, reliance was placed on TCR beta sequences and their occurrence across donors. In an earlier analysis of 550 to 700 of the donors, high-throughput TCR beta sequencing was used to judge whether each TCR beta V gene segment behaved as functional or pseudogenic. Donor age, sex, ethnicity and CMV serostatus were collected together with the repertoire data. A later genetic analysis used genome-wide SNP genotypes for about 60% of the 666 donors, treating that subset as a discovery cohort. All discovery cohort repertoires had been generated on a single sequencing platform. Class I and class II HLA loci were covered by the typing at four-digit resolution. Typing coverage varied by locus: 629-630 donors for A, B, C, DRB1 and DQB1; 522 for DQA1; over 600 for DPA1; 400 to 480 for DPB1. Four to six DR-DQ haplotypes were handled as single units for association and clustering, since linkage in the cohort was strong. Among around 400 genotyped donors of the cohort, an average of about 240,000 unique TCR beta nucleotide sequences were sequenced per donor, roughly 18% of them non-productive.

What the work shows at the level of the full study, not this receptor alone: In vitro tests confirmed that a few of the cytomegalovirus-associated TCR beta chains recognize cytomegalovirus antigens. Approximately 18 rarely observed V segments, including chromosome 9 orphons, were excluded from the earlier analysis of almost 600 of the donors because counts were too low. An association between a missense DCLRE1C variant and V-gene and J-gene trimming of TCR beta chains was found in a later genetic analysis and replicated in an independent cohort. A further reported finding was that TCR beta sequences accurately predicted the HLA-A and HLA-B alleles for most subjects in the first cohort. Because the 87-base-pair reads could not distinguish some IMGT-functional V segments, including TRBV6-2 and TRBV6-3, those segments were excluded. Compared with the roughly 600-donor mean, donors in an Asian-associated ancestry cluster had fewer N-insertions in productive TCRs, according to a later genetic analysis. In an earlier analysis of roughly 560 of the donors, most TCR beta V segments were observed in productive rearrangements about 90% or about 30% of the time, broadly matching IMGT annotations. Most CMV-associated TCR beta chains appeared to be HLA-restricted in a later analysis, and the HLA associations seemed to be driven largely by CMV exposure. While some public TCRs were present in many individuals, most TCR sequences turned up only very rarely across donors. The sequencing pipeline was judged likely to have produced a cluster of highly shared sequence variants as a technical artifact. In both the original and validation cohorts, the classifier was reported to diagnose cytomegalovirus status with high specificity and sensitivity. Assigning TCR associations to individual alleles was difficult when HLA alleles, especially DR and DQ, strongly co-occurred. A later analysis reported that several top co-occurrence clusters appeared linked to parvovirus B19, influenza, CMV and Epstein-Barr virus. A later analysis found that HLA-associated TCR beta chains were more clonally expanded and had lower generation probabilities than equally common non-associated chains. A later analysis associated around 16,000 TCR beta sequences with specific HLA alleles at a false discovery rate of 0.05. Because HLA typing was unavailable for some donors at each locus, only the typed subset was used in association tests. The authors suggested that the approach could potentially be extended to other disease states and immunological phenotypes. In a later analysis, TCR association rates were found to vary across HLA loci, with the most associated TCRs seen for DRB1 alleles and the fewest for HLA-C alleles. In the study, approximately 150 TCR beta chains were listed as associated with cytomegalovirus. Correlated functional status among segregating V segments might be attributable to linkage disequilibrium, but an unknown experimental factor could not be ruled out. In this cohort, only TCR beta chains were sequenced, and detectable features were limited by the absence of alpha or paired-chain data. CMV serostatus was the only immune exposure information available for the cohort. Roughly uniform sequencing depth across donors was assumed in presence/absence analyses, although this assumption may not hold.

There are 14 amino acids in the CDR3, from cysteine to phenylalanine inclusive. Only the CDR3 portion is preserved as DNA: 42 bases, with reading frame beginning at the first base. Trimming leaves V shorter by 6 bases and J shorter by 1 base, with the junction holding 6 bases beyond the gene matches. CDR1 and CDR2 are read off the germline V gene as MNHNS and SASEGT. The sample comprised PBMCs. The chain joins TRBV6-1 to TRBJ2-7, and 7 bases in between align with TRBD2. The sequence derives from a woman younger than 30 in good health and CMV-seronegative. DNA sequence: TGTGCCAGCAGGGGGGGGTTCCTGTCCTACGAGCAGTACTTC. Its coded protein is CASRGGFLSYEQYF.